This T cell receptor beta chain comes out of a study of tumor-infiltrating lymphocytes in primary liver carcinoma. Study results and limitations: Unsorted bulk sampling ruled out any CD4+ versus CD8+ repertoire comparison. Less overlap was seen in tumor-adjacent and tumor-blood pairs than in tumor region pairs. Tumors reached a significantly greater top-250-clone fraction than blood did (p = 0.039).

This clonotype was recorded many times. Its antigen is unidentified. Germline DNA was also extracted, and blood RNA derived from unsorted whole blood. TCR beta cDNA came from approximately 490 ng total RNA, primed with a constant-region primer. Modified slightly, ARM-PCR produced TCR beta libraries over three nested multiplex PCR rounds. The first two PCR rounds used TRBV1-TRBV30 primers with a Cbeta primer, approximately 9 cycles each. TCRdb independently ran MiXCR on the multiplex PCR reads; one entry per CDR3 protein. Of approximately 330,000 distinct CDR3 sequences in the sample, 65% were seen once. V was clipped by 6 bases and J by 2 bases, with 10 bases between them. The CDR3 runs to 13 residues.

Input material: peripheral blood. The V gene is TRBV12-3 or TRBV12-4, the J gene TRBJ1-1, with D perhaps matching TRBD1 (5 bases). The source is a middle-aged man with primary liver carcinoma and hepatitis B virus infection. The CDR3 loop is CASRTTGNTEAFF. The CDR3, as DNA: TGTGCCAGCAGAACTACAGGAAACACTGAAGCTTTCTTT.